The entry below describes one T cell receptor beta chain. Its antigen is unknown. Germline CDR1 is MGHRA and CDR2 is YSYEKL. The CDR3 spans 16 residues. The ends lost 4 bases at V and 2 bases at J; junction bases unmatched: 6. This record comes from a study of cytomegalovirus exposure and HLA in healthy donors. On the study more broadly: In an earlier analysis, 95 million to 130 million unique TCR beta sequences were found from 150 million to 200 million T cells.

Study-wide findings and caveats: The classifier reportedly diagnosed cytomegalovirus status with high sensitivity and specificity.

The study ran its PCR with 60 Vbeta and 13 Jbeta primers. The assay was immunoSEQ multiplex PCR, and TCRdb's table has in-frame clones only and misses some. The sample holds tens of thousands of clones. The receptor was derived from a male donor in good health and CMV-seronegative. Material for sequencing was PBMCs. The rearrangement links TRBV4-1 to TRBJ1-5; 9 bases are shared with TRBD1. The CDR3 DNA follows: TGCGCCAGCAGCCGGGCACAGGGGGCTGGCAATCAGCCCCAGCATTTT. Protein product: CASSRAQGAGNQPQHF.